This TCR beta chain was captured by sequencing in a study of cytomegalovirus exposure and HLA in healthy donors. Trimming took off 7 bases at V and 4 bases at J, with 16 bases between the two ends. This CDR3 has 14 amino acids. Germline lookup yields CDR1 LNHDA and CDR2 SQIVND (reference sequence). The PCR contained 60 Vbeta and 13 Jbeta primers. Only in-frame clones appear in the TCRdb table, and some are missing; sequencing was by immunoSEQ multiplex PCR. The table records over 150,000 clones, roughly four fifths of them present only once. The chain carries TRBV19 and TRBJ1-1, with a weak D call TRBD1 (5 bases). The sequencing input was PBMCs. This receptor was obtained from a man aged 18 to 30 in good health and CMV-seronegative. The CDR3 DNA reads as TGTGCCAGTACCCCCACTGGGGGGAGCACTGAAGCTTTCTTT. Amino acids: CASTPTGGSTEAFF.